Shown below are 3 T cell receptor beta chains from a single sample sequenced in a study of T cell responses to AZD1222 COVID-19 vaccine. Some clones are missing from TCRdb's copy, which holds only in-frame ones; the method was immunoSEQ multiplex PCR. The table has around 220,000 clones, approximately 94% seen once; the top ten hold approximately 1.5%. Sequences were derived from peripheral blood, sampled 28 days after the second dose of the MenACWY control vaccine. The receptors here all came from an adult who received the MenACWY meningococcal vaccine as a control.

This chain uses TRBV6-2 or TRBV6-3 with TRBJ2-7, with 9 bases fitting TRBD1. The J segment lost 2 bases and the V segment lost 0 bases, leaving 5 bases of the junction unmatched. The CDR3 totals 16 residues. Germline loops: CDR1 MNHEY, CDR2 SVGEGT. CDR3 sequence (DNA): TGTGCCAGCAGTTACTCCATGGACAGGGGAGCCTACGAGCAGTACTTC. It yields the protein CASSYSMDRGAYEQYF.

The chain combines TRBV28 with TRBJ2-3; 11 bases match TRBD1. The germline CDR1 and CDR2 sequences are MDHEN and SYDVKM. This CDR3 contains 15 residues. V lost 3 bases to trimming and J lost 5 bases; unmatched junction nucleotides: 4. This chain's CDR3 is CASSLDRGHGDTQYF. CDR3 bases: TGTGCCAGCAGTTTGGACAGGGGGCATGGAGATACGCAGTATTTT.

The V call is TRBV7-9, the J call TRBJ2-6; no firm D call. The V gene's germline CDR1 is SEHNR and CDR2 FQNEAQ (reference sequence). V was pared by 4 bases and J by 4 bases, with 5 bases between. This CDR3 contains 13 residues. The CDR3 loop is CASSSTGANVLTF. The CDR3 nucleotides read TGTGCCAGCAGCTCGACAGGGGCCAACGTCCTGACTTTC.